This T cell receptor beta chain appears in the sequencing data of a study of blood T cell repertoires in COVID-19. Study summary: T cells, B-cell-depleted T cells, or PBMCs supplied cDNA or gDNA.

The table came from immunoSEQ multiplex PCR; TCRdb's copy has only in-frame clones and leaves some out. The table lists over 350,000 clones, about nine tenths of them singletons. Germline V CDR1 and CDR2: SGHRS, YFSETQ. The CDR3 sequence is 14 residues long. Unmatched junction bases numbered 7, after V lost 5 bases and J lost 4 bases. The receptor was derived from a middle-aged woman who had been exposed to COVID-19. The V call is TRBV5-1, the J call TRBJ1-2, with 8 positions matching TRBD1. Sequenced: PBMCs or T cells enriched from blood (not recorded which). CDR3 residues: CASSKQGGGYGYTF. The CDR3 coding sequence is TGCGCCAGCAGTAAACAGGGGGGCGGCTATGGCTACACCTTC.